Listed below are T cell receptor beta chains from one sample, sequenced in a study of cytomegalovirus exposure and HLA in healthy donors. Sequenced by immunoSEQ multiplex PCR; TCRdb stores in-frame clones only, minus some. This sample has over 85,000 clones; roughly 80% occur once, and the top ten carry roughly 2.6%. Material: PBMCs. The receptors originated from a middle-aged man in good health and CMV-seronegative. The CDR3 runs from the conserved cysteine through the conserved F or W. D genes are given only for firm matches. Where a row states a size, it is once, few, many or the class of an expanded clone; other rows omit it.

clone size	CDR3 length	D gene	V gene	J gene	CDR3 DNA	CDR3 protein
few	15	TRBD1	TRBV18	TRBJ1-2	TGTGCCAGCTCACCACCGGGGACAGGCGGCAAGGGCTACACCTTC	CASSPPGTGGKGYTF
.	17	TRBD1	TRBV5-1	TRBJ2-1	TGCGCCAGCAGCTCGACCCTTAACAGGGGGGTCTACAATGAGCAGTTCTTC	CASSSTLNRGVYNEQFF
.	14	.	TRBV9	TRBJ1-5	TGTGCCAGCAGCGTAGGGCTAAGGGGTCAGCCCCAGCATTTT	CASSVGLRGQPQHF
.	15	TRBD1	TRBV5-6	TRBJ1-4	TGTGCCAGCAGCCTACCCGGGACAGGGAATGAAAAACTGTTTTTT	CASSLPGTGNEKLFF
.	16	TRBD2	TRBV19	TRBJ2-3	TGTGCCAGTAGTCCCCTCCAGCGGGGGTTCACAGATACGCAGTATTTT	CASSPLQRGFTDTQYF
.	13	.	TRBV7-9	TRBJ1-2	TGTGCCAGCAGCTTAGATGGTGGGCAGGGAGGCACCTTC	CASSLDGGQGGTF
.	16	.	TRBV27	TRBJ2-6	TGTGCCAGCAGTCCGAACAGGGCAGCTGGGGCCAACGTCCTGACTTTC	CASSPNRAAGANVLTF
.	16	TRBD1	TRBV7-3	TRBJ1-6	TGTGCCAGCAGCACGATGGGACAGGGGGCGGACTCACCCCTCCACTTT	CASSTMGQGADSPLHF
.	13	.	TRBV7-6	TRBJ1-1	TGTGCCAGCAGCTTAAGAGAGAACACTGAAGCTTTCTTT	CASSLRENTEAFF
.	18	.	TRBV18	TRBJ1-6	TGTGCCAGCTCACCACGCCCGCCCACAGGGACCCAGACCTCACCCCTCCACTTT	CASSPRPPTGTQTSPLHF
few	16	TRBD1	TRBV7-9	TRBJ1-6	TGTGCCAGCATGGCGGGACAGGGGAGTTCAAATTCACCCCTCCACTTT	CASMAGQGSSNSPLHF
.	14	.	TRBV2	TRBJ1-1	TGTGCCAGCAGTTTCCAGGGTAAGGACACTGAAGCTTTCTTT	CASSFQGKDTEAFF
.	14	TRBD1	TRBV10-3	TRBJ1-5	TGTGCCAGCAACACAGGGGATAGCAATCAGCCCCAGCATTTT	CASNTGDSNQPQHF
once	18	TRBD2	TRBV2	TRBJ2-4	TGTGCCAGCAGTGAAGCGCGGGGTAGCGGGGGGGGACGGGACATTCAGTACTTC	CASSEARGSGGGRDIQYF
.	18	TRBD1	TRBV4-3	TRBJ1-5	TGCGCCAGCAGCCCAGTCTTATACCAGGGGGGTGGCAATCAGCCCCAGCATTTT	CASSPVLYQGGGNQPQHF
.	14	.	TRBV5-1	TRBJ2-2	TGCGCCAGCAGCTTTGACTACGGCTACGGGGAGCTGTTTTTT	CASSFDYGYGELFF
.	17	TRBD2	TRBV4-3	TRBJ2-1	TGCGCCAGCAGTAAGCAGGTTACCGGGGGGGCGAGGAATGAGCAGTTCTTC	CASSKQVTGGARNEQFF
.	14	TRBD1	TRBV9	TRBJ1-5	TGTGCCAGCAGCTCGGACAGGGAGGGTCAGCCCCAGCATTTT	CASSSDREGQPQHF
.	13	.	TRBV9	TRBJ1-1	TGTGCCAGCAGCGTAGGAGGGAGCACTGAAGCTTTCTTT	CASSVGGSTEAFF
once	13	.	TRBV6-5	TRBJ2-2	TGTGCCAGCAGTTCCACGGGTCTCCGGGAGCTGTTTTTT	CASSSTGLRELFF
.	13	.	TRBV7-9	TRBJ1-2	TGTTCCAGCAGCTTAGGAGGGGGCTATGGCTACACCTTC	CSSSLGGGYGYTF
.	17	TRBD2	TRBV7-2	TRBJ2-1	TGTGCCAGCAGCTTAGCATTGGTCGGGGGGGCGTACAATGAGCAGTTCTTC	CASSLALVGGAYNEQFF
.	15	.	TRBV5-1	TRBJ1-1	TGCGCCAGCAGCTTGGTAGGAGCCCCTAACACTGAAGCTTTCTTT	CASSLVGAPNTEAFF
.	15	TRBD1	TRBV5-8	TRBJ2-2	TGTGCCAGCAGCAAGGGACAGGCTAACACCGGGGAGCTGTTTTTT	CASSKGQANTGELFF
.	15	TRBD1	TRBV29-1	TRBJ2-3	TGCAGCCACGCCGGGACAGGGACGGGCACAGATACGCAGTATTTT	CSHAGTGTGTDTQYF
.	20	TRBD2	TRBV19	TRBJ2-1	TGTGCCAGTAGAAGAACCGGGCGGGTAGCGGGGGGGCCATCCTACAATGAGCAGTTCTTC	CASRRTGRVAGGPSYNEQFF
.	15	TRBD1	TRBV2	TRBJ2-2	TGTGCCAGCATTCCGGGACAGGGAACCCCCGGGGAGCTGTTTTTT	CASIPGQGTPGELFF
.	13	.	TRBV7-3	TRBJ1-1	TGTGCCAGCAGCCTCACAGGGAACACTGAAGCTTTCTTT	CASSLTGNTEAFF
.	15	.	TRBV2	TRBJ2-3	TGTGCCAGCAGTGAATTGGCTAGCGGCACAGATACGCAGTATTTT	CASSELASGTDTQYF
.	13	TRBD1	TRBV30	TRBJ1-4	TGTGCCTGGAGTAGGGACAGGGCCGAAAAACTGTTTTTT	CAWSRDRAEKLFF
.	13	TRBD1	TRBV19	TRBJ1-2	TGTGCCTCAAGACAGGGGGCGGACTATGGCTACACCTTC	CASRQGADYGYTF
.	13	.	TRBV7-3	TRBJ2-5	TGTGCCAGCAGCCCGGGGGGCGGGGAGACCCAGTACTTC	CASSPGGGETQYF
.	17	TRBD1	TRBV19	TRBJ1-6	TGTGCCAGTAGTCCACGGACAGGGGCGGGGGGAAATTCACCCCTCCACTTT	CASSPRTGAGGNSPLHF
few	13	TRBD1	TRBV6-5	TRBJ1-2	TGTGCCAGCAGACCCGGACAGGGGGCTCGCTACACCTTC	CASRPGQGARYTF
few	16	TRBD2	TRBV7-8	TRBJ2-3	TGTGCCAGCAGCCCGGTGCCGGGACTAGCAGGAGATACGCAGTATTTT	CASSPVPGLAGDTQYF
.	12	.	TRBV7-9	TRBJ1-1	TGTGCCAGCAGCACTAGCCAACCTGAAGCTTTCTTT	CASSTSQPEAFF
few	15	TRBD2	TRBV7-2	TRBJ2-1	TGTGCCAGCAGCTTAAGGGCGGGGGGTTACAATGAGCAGTTCTTC	CASSLRAGGYNEQFF
few	14	.	TRBV6-6	TRBJ2-3	TGTGCCAGCAGTCCAGGCAGGTTCACAGATACGCAGTATTTT	CASSPGRFTDTQYF
.	11	.	TRBV2	TRBJ2-2	TGTGTCAGCAGCTTTTCCGGGGAGCTGTTTTTT	CVSSFSGELFF
.	14	TRBD1	TRBV11-2	TRBJ1-2	TGTGCCAGCAGCTCGGACAGGGGGAACTATGGCTACACCTTC	CASSSDRGNYGYTF
.	13	.	TRBV7-2	TRBJ2-6	TGTGCCAAACAGTTCTCTGGGGCCAACGTCCTGACTTTC	CAKQFSGANVLTF
.	16	.	TRBV2	TRBJ2-2	TGTGCCAGCAGTCCCCGGGGGACAGCGAACACCGGGGAGCTGTTTTTC	CASSPRGTANTGELFF
.	14	.	TRBV27	TRBJ2-1	TGTGCCAGCAGCCGATCAACTAGAAACAATGAGCAGTTCTTC	CASSRSTRNNEQFF
.	17	.	TRBV6-1	TRBJ2-6	TGTGCCAGCAGTGACGGCAGGGATAGTAGCGGGGCCAACGTCCTGACTTTC	CASSDGRDSSGANVLTF
.	13	.	TRBV5-1	TRBJ2-7	TGCGCCAGCAGCCCCCAAGCAGGATGGGAGCAGTACTTC	CASSPQAGWEQYF
.	15	TRBD1	TRBV11-3	TRBJ2-1	TGTGCCAGCAGCCCCGGAGACAGGGCCGTCCATGAGCAGTTCTTC	CASSPGDRAVHEQFF
.	15	TRBD1	TRBV7-9	TRBJ1-6	TGTGCCAGCAGCTTAGATACAGGGGGGAATTCACCCCTCCACTTT	CASSLDTGGNSPLHF
.	15	TRBD2	TRBV5-4	TRBJ2-1	TGTGCCAGCACCCCCCCCGGGGGGGCGGGCAATGAGCAGTTCTTC	CASTPPGGAGNEQFF
.	14	TRBD1	TRBV5-1	TRBJ1-2	TGCGCCAGCAGCTCAGACAGGGGACTCTATGGCTACACCTTC	CASSSDRGLYGYTF
.	15	.	TRBV15	TRBJ1-6	TGTGCCACCAGCAGTAACCGGGACTTACCCCCACCCCTCCACTTT	CATSSNRDLPPPLHF
.	17	TRBD2	TRBV4-3	TRBJ2-2	TGCGCCAGCAGCCAACGTAGCGGGGGGGCTAACACCGGGGAGCTGTTTTTT	CASSQRSGGANTGELFF
.	15	TRBD1	TRBV7-2	TRBJ2-3	TGTGCCAGCAGCTTGGCGCAGGGGGCCTCGAATACGCAGTATTTT	CASSLAQGASNTQYF
.	13	.	TRBV7-8	TRBJ2-1	TGTGCCAGCAGCTTAGGGACTGTTTCTGAGCAGTTCTTC	CASSLGTVSEQFF
.	14	.	TRBV9	TRBJ2-1	TGTGCCAGCAGCGCCCGGGACTTCTACAATGAGCAGTTCTTC	CASSARDFYNEQFF
.	14	.	TRBV7-2	TRBJ2-5	TGTGCCAGCAGCCAGCGGGTACAGAGAGAGACCCAGTACTTC	CASSQRVQRETQYF
.	13	.	TRBV11-1	TRBJ2-2	TGTGCCAGCAGCTTATTCAGCACCGGGGAGCTGTTTTTT	CASSLFSTGELFF
.	14	.	TRBV6-1	TRBJ1-4	TGTGCCAGCAGTCCAGGGGCCCTTAGTGAAAAACTGTTTTTT	CASSPGALSEKLFF
.	14	TRBD1	TRBV7-9	TRBJ1-5	TGTGCCAGCAGCTTAGCGACAGGGAGTCAGCCCCAGCATTTT	CASSLATGSQPQHF
.	12	.	TRBV7-9	TRBJ1-5	TGTGCCAGCAGCCTAATGGAGCGGCCCCAGCATTTT	CASSLMERPQHF
.	12	TRBD1	TRBV29-1	TRBJ1-4	TGCAGCGCCCGGACAGGGTTCGAAAAACTGTTTTTT	CSARTGFEKLFF